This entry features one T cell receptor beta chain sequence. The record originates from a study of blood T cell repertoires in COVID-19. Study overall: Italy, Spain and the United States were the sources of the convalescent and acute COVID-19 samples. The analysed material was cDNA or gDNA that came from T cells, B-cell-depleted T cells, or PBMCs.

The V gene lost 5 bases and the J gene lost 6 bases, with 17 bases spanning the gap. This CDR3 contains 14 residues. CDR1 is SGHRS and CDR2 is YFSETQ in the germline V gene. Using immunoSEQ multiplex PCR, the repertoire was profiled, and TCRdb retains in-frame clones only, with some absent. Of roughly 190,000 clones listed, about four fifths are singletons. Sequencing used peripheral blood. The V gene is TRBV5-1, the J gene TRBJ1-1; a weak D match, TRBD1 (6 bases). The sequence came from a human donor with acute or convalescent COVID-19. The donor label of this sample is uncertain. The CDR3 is CASRGGQPFAEAFF. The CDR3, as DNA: TGCGCCAGCAGGGGCGGACAGCCCTTCGCTGAAGCTTTCTTT. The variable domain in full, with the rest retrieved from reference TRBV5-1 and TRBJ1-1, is KAGVTQTPRYLIKTRGQQVTLSCSPISGHRSVSWYQQTPGQGLQFLFEYFSETQRNKGNFPGRFSGRQFSNSRSEMNVSTLELGDSALYLCASRGGQPFAEAFFGQGTRLTVV.